This T cell receptor beta chain was retrieved from a study of cytomegalovirus exposure and HLA in healthy donors. Regarding the study as a whole: Most observed TCR sequences were rare, whereas some public TCRs were detected in many donors. Reports credit the classifier with highly specific, highly sensitive diagnosis of cytomegalovirus status. Researchers had no immune exposure information except CMV serostatus available.

The PCR contained 60 Vbeta and 13 Jbeta primers. Generated by immunoSEQ multiplex PCR, the TCRdb table keeps only in-frame clones and is missing some. Seen here are 11,000 to 15,000 clones, approximately 57% observed once, and the top ten hold more than 15%. As to this clone: Its antigen is unknown. Mismatch with germline at one junction end may stem from a read error.

CDR1 is SSHAT, CDR2 FNYEAQ, per germline (reference sequence). The CDR3 covers 13 residues. The TCR sequence derives from a woman between 50 and 59 years old in good health and CMV-seropositive. Material for sequencing was PBMCs. The rearrangement uses TRBV7-7 and TRBJ2-2, with no clear D. CDR3 sequence reads: CASSPSYAGELFF. Here the CDR3 DNA reads TGTGCTAGCAGCCCTAGTTACGCCGGGGAGCTGTTTTTT.